Each of the 21 T cell receptor beta chains below was sequenced from the same sample in a study of OX40 agonist ivuxolimab in advanced cancers. Profiling relied on immunoSEQ multiplex PCR, and the TCRdb table lists in-frame clones only, not all of them. The table includes around 94,000 clones, roughly 90% detected once. The sample in question was CD4+ or CD8+ T cells sorted from blood, obtained in a trial of the OX40 agonist ivuxolimab. The receptors here all came from an adult with an advanced solid tumor such as melanoma, head and neck, liver or kidney cancer.

The gene calls are TRBV27 and TRBJ1-1; 7 bases match TRBD1. V lost 5 bases to trimming and J lost 5 bases; unmatched junction nucleotides: 8. The CDR3 runs to 14 residues. Germline V gives CDR1 MNHEY, CDR2 SMNVEV (reference sequence). For the CDR3, the DNA is TGTGCCAGCAGTCAGAGGGGGCCAGGAACTGAAGCTTTCTTT. Its translation is CASSQRGPGTEAFF.

The J gene is TRBJ2-7, the V gene TRBV19, with D perhaps being TRBD1 or TRBD2 (5 bases each). Germline assignment: CDR1 LNHDA and CDR2 SQIVND (reference sequence). The CDR3 consists of 14 residues. V lost 1 base to trimming and J lost 2 bases, with 9 bases between them. This CDR3 reads CASSIVEGTYEQYF. CDR3 nucleotides: TGTGCCAGTAGTATAGTCGAGGGGACCTACGAGCAGTACTTC. The whole variable domain, filled in from reference TRBV19 and TRBJ2-7, reads DGGITQSPKYLFRKEGQNVTLSCEQNLNHDAMYWYRQDPGQGLRLIYYSQIVNDFQKGDIAEGYSVSREKKESFPLTVTSAQKNPTAFYLCASSIVEGTYEQYFGPGTRLTVT.

This chain uses TRBV4-1 with TRBJ1-5; D is uncertain. Germline V lookup: CDR1 MGHRA, CDR2 YSYEKL. This CDR3 is 15 amino acids long. Between the trimmed V and J ends, which lost 1 base and 0 bases, there was a span of 7 bases. Here the CDR3 reads CASSQAGNSNQPQHF. CDR3 nucleotides: TGCGCCAGCAGCCAAGCCGGGAATAGCAATCAGCCCCAGCATTTT.

The genes are TRBV6-6 and TRBJ2-1, with D uncertain. Germline V CDR1 and CDR2: MNHNY, SVGAGI (reference sequence). The CDR3 has 13 amino acids. Trimming left V 0 bases short and J 6 bases short, with 6 bases between. The DNA of the CDR3 is TGTGCCAGCAGTTACTCGGTCGGCAATGAGCAGTTCTTC. Encoded protein: CASSYSVGNEQFF.

This chain uses TRBV5-6 with TRBJ2-5; TRBD2 aligns across 10 bases. V trimming: 3 bases; J trimming: 1 base; junction bases outside the gene matches: 9. Per germline, CDR1 SGHDT and CDR2 YYEEEE. This CDR3 comprises 17 residues. In nucleotides, the CDR3 is TGTGCCAGCAGCTCACGTCCCGGGACTAGCGTCCAAGAGACCCAGTACTTC. Translating it yields CASSSRPGTSVQETQYF.

The J gene is TRBJ2-1, the V gene TRBV5-1; TRBD1 aligns across 9 bases. The germline gives CDR1 SGHRS, CDR2 YFSETQ. J was trimmed by 3 bases and V by 2 bases; bases with no gene match: 3. The CDR3 is 15 amino acids. Written as DNA, the CDR3 is TGCGCCAGCAGCTTTCGGGACAGGGTCTACAATGAGCAGTTCTTC. Its translation is CASSFRDRVYNEQFF.

J is TRBJ2-3 and V is TRBV6-5; D call uncertain. Germline lookup yields CDR1 MNHEY and CDR2 SVGAGI. Trimming pared 5 bases from V and 5 bases from J, leaving 11 bases between. This CDR3 has 13 residues. The CDR3 nucleotides read TGTGCCAGCAGTCTCGCAGCATTAGATACGCAGTATTTT. It specifies CASSLAALDTQYF.

This rearrangement joins TRBV9 to TRBJ1-1; 8 bases line up with TRBD1. The CDR3 has 16 residues. V was pared by 0 bases and J by 3 bases, with 7 bases of the junction left unmatched. The germline V gene encodes CDR1 SGDLS and CDR2 YYNGEE. CDR3 residues: CASSVDPETGDTEAFF. The CDR3 DNA sequence: TGTGCCAGCAGCGTAGATCCCGAGACAGGGGACACTGAAGCTTTCTTT.

Turning to this clone: A read error may account for a junction end that differs from germline. The chain recombines TRBV9 with TRBJ1-4; no clear D gene. Per germline, CDR1 SGDLS and CDR2 YYNGEE. This CDR3 spans 12 amino acids. The CDR3 DNA sequence: TGTGCCAGCAGCAGGGCTAACGAAAAACTGTTTTTT. This translates into CASSRANEKLFF.

The genes are TRBV19 and TRBJ2-2, with a possible D match to TRBD2 (6 bases). V dropped 7 bases and J dropped 1 base, with 13 bases sitting between them. The CDR3 runs 15 residues. Germline assignment: CDR1 LNHDA and CDR2 SQIVND (reference sequence). CDR3 coding DNA: TGTGCCAGTACCACCTCCGGGGGGAACACCGGGGAGCTGTTTTTT. The encoded protein is CASTTSGGNTGELFF. Variable domain in full (rest from reference TRBV19 and TRBJ2-2): DGGITQSPKYLFRKEGQNVTLSCEQNLNHDAMYWYRQDPGQGLRLIYYSQIVNDFQKGDIAEGYSVSREKKESFPLTVTSAQKNPTAFYLCASTTSGGNTGELFFGEGSRLTVL.

This chain joins TRBV5-1 and TRBJ2-2; no firm D call. The CDR3 sequence is 10 residues long. The germline CDR1 and CDR2 sequences are SGHRS and YFSETQ. V lost 5 bases and J lost 5, with 1 base in between. The CDR3 nucleotides are TGCGCCAGCAGGACCGGGGAGCTGTTTTTT. Amino acid sequence: CASRTGELFF.

The chain is built from TRBV4-3 and TRBJ2-7; D is perhaps TRBD1 or TRBD2 (5 bases each). Germline V gives CDR1 LGHNA, CDR2 YSLEER. Trimming pared 2 bases from V and 2 bases from J, leaving 10 bases between. The CDR3 sequence is 14 residues long. As DNA, the CDR3 is TGCGCCAGCAGCCAACGGGACGGTCCCTACGAGCAGTACTTC. It codes for CASSQRDGPYEQYF.

The gene calls are TRBV29-1 and TRBJ2-5; 7 positions agree with TRBD2. Per germline, CDR1 SQVTM and CDR2 ANQGSEA. V trimming: 4 bases; J trimming: 9 bases; junction bases outside the gene matches: 5. The CDR3 runs 11 residues. The CDR3 bases are TGCAGCGTTGTTCTCAGCGGGGCCCAGTACTTC. Translating gives CSVVLSGAQYF.

CDR3: CASSQGDSLRNEKLFF. CDR3 nucleotides: TGCGCCAGCAGCCAAGGGGACTCACTTCGTAATGAAAAACTGTTTTTT. The chain couples TRBV4-1 to TRBJ1-4; TRBD1 might be the D (5 bases). The V gene's germline CDR1 is MGHRA and CDR2 YSYEKL. The CDR3 is 16 amino acids. Trimming cost V 1 base and J 4 bases, with 13 bases left between them.

This sequence joins TRBV2 and TRBJ2-3, with TRBD2 matching over 7 bases. V lost 1 base to trimming and J lost 0 bases; unmatched junction nucleotides: 10. Germline V gives CDR1 SNHLY, CDR2 FYNNEI. The CDR3 is made up of 18 amino acids. CDR3 DNA sequence: TGTGCCAGCAGTGAAGTCCTCTTCGGGCGGGGGAGCACAGATACGCAGTATTTT. Protein product: CASSEVLFGRGSTDTQYF.

The J gene is TRBJ1-1, the V gene TRBV29-1; maybe TRBD1 (6 bases). Trimming pared 6 bases from V and 0 bases from J, leaving 23 bases between. Germline loops: CDR1 SQVTM, CDR2 ANQGSEA. The CDR3 has 17 amino acids. This chain's CDR3 is CSVGGGYGPLMNTEAFF. The CDR3 nucleotides read TGCAGCGTAGGGGGGGGGTATGGTCCGCTAATGAACACTGAAGCTTTCTTT.

The rearrangement links TRBV2 to TRBJ2-2; 14 nucleotides agree with TRBD2. Losses at the gene ends were 6 bases for V and 7 bases for J; bases not matched to a gene: 7. Germline lookup yields CDR1 SNHLY and CDR2 FYNNEI. This CDR3 has 16 amino acids. The CDR3 loop reads CASRERLAGGVGELFF. In DNA, the CDR3 is TGTGCCAGCAGAGAAAGACTAGCGGGAGGGGTCGGGGAGCTGTTTTTT.

The chain recombines TRBV4-1 with TRBJ1-5; D is uncertain. The CDR3 consists of 15 residues. Germline lookup yields CDR1 MGHRA and CDR2 YSYEKL. The germline V and J ends were trimmed by 3 bases and 3 bases, with 12 bases remaining between them. The CDR3 DNA sequence: TGCGCCAGCAGCCATGTTCCTGGTGACAATCAGCCCCAGCATTTT. This encodes CASSHVPGDNQPQHF.

The chain has TRBV27 and TRBJ1-6, with D perhaps TRBD1 (5 bases). Looked up from germline, CDR1 is MNHEY and CDR2 is SMNVEV (reference sequence). The CDR3 has 15 amino acids. V was clipped by 8 bases and J by 2 bases, with 13 bases between them. The CDR3 nucleotides are TGTGCCAGCGCCAGCACAGGACCCTATAATTCACCCCTCCACTTT. Translating gives CASASTGPYNSPLHF.

This clone was seen ten or more times. The J gene is TRBJ2-2, the V gene TRBV10-3; perhaps D is TRBD1 or TRBD2 (5 bases each). V lost 3 bases and J lost 4, with 12 bases in between. CDR3 length: 15 amino acids. Germline V gene lookup returns CDR1 ENHRY and CDR2 SYGVKD. The CDR3 here is CAISDPGGGTGELFF. For the CDR3, the DNA is TGTGCCATCAGTGACCCGGGTGGGGGCACCGGGGAGCTGTTTTTT.

The rearrangement links TRBV6-1 to TRBJ1-2; D might be TRBD1 (5 bases). CDR1 is MNHNS, CDR2 SASEGT, per germline. There are 15 residues in the CDR3. The V end was cut by 6 bases, the J end by 6 bases, with 20 bases between. The chain's CDR3 is CASRGAGTVVNGYTF. The CDR3 bases are TGTGCCAGCAGAGGGGCAGGAACGGTGGTTAATGGCTACACCTTC.